This is a list of T cell receptor beta chains from one sample in a study of cytomegalovirus exposure and HLA in healthy donors. The table came from immunoSEQ multiplex PCR; TCRdb's copy has only in-frame clones and leaves some out. The sample holds about 73,000 clones, 80% seen once. The specimen sequenced was PBMCs. The source is a male donor in good health and CMV-seronegative. The CDR3 runs from the conserved cysteine through the conserved F or W. Each record gives: clone size, V gene, D gene, J gene, CDR3 DNA, CDR3 protein. A D gene is named only where the DNA matches it firmly. Clone size, where shown, is once, few, many, or a class for clones that have expanded.

clone size: once; V gene: TRBV29-1; D gene: TRBD1; J gene: TRBJ2-1; CDR3 DNA: TGCAGCGTTATCCAGACAGGGGGGAATGAGCAGTTCTTC; CDR3 protein: CSVIQTGGNEQFF
clone size: NA; V gene: TRBV7-9; D gene: TRBD2; J gene: TRBJ2-3; CDR3 DNA: TGTGCCAGCAGCTTGCGGGGGGGGATTAGCACAGATACGCAGTATTTT; CDR3 protein: CASSLRGGISTDTQYF
clone size: NA; V gene: TRBV7-9; D gene: NA; J gene: TRBJ1-4; CDR3 DNA: TGTGCCAGCAGCTTAGCGGACAGACCTACCCTAAAACTGTTTTTT; CDR3 protein: CASSLADRPTLKLFF
clone size: NA; V gene: TRBV7-3; D gene: NA; J gene: TRBJ2-4; CDR3 DNA: TGTGCCAGCAGCTTGGTTGAGGGACACGCAGCCAAAAACATTCAGTACTTC; CDR3 protein: CASSLVEGHAAKNIQYF
clone size: NA; V gene: TRBV2; D gene: TRBD1; J gene: TRBJ1-5; CDR3 DNA: TGTGCCAGCAAAGGGGACAGAGATCAGCCCCAGCATTTT; CDR3 protein: CASKGDRDQPQHF
clone size: NA; V gene: TRBV15; D gene: TRBD2; J gene: TRBJ2-5; CDR3 DNA: TGTGCCACCAGCAGGCCTCTAGCGGGAGTTATCGAGACCCAGTACTTC; CDR3 protein: CATSRPLAGVIETQYF
clone size: NA; V gene: TRBV2; D gene: TRBD1; J gene: TRBJ1-2; CDR3 DNA: TGTGCCAGCACCCTGGGACAGCTCACCTCCTATGGCTACACCTTC; CDR3 protein: CASTLGQLTSYGYTF
clone size: few; V gene: TRBV29-1; D gene: NA; J gene: TRBJ2-7; CDR3 DNA: TGCAGCGTTGAACAGGGATCCTACGAGCAGTACTTC; CDR3 protein: CSVEQGSYEQYF
clone size: NA; V gene: TRBV7-2; D gene: TRBD1; J gene: TRBJ2-5; CDR3 DNA: TGTGCCAGCAGCCAGACAGGGATCCAAGAGACCCAGTACTTC; CDR3 protein: CASSQTGIQETQYF
clone size: NA; V gene: TRBV5-4; D gene: TRBD2; J gene: TRBJ2-5; CDR3 DNA: TGTGCCAGCCAAAACGGGGCGGGAGGGCGGGAGACCCAGTACTTC; CDR3 protein: CASQNGAGGRETQYF
clone size: once; V gene: TRBV4-1; D gene: TRBD1; J gene: TRBJ2-3; CDR3 DNA: TGCGCCAGCAGCCCAAACCGGGACAGGGCAACAGATACGCAGTATTTT; CDR3 protein: CASSPNRDRATDTQYF
clone size: NA; V gene: TRBV9; D gene: NA; J gene: TRBJ2-7; CDR3 DNA: TGTGCCAGCAGCGTAGGGGGGACATCTGACGAGCAGTACTTC; CDR3 protein: CASSVGGTSDEQYF
clone size: NA; V gene: TRBV5-1; D gene: TRBD1; J gene: TRBJ2-1; CDR3 DNA: TGCGCCAGCAGCTTAGGCCGGAGACAGGGGGGACTTCCGCAGTTCTTC; CDR3 protein: CASSLGRRQGGLPQFF
clone size: NA; V gene: TRBV29-1; D gene: NA; J gene: TRBJ2-5; CDR3 DNA: TGCAGCGTTGTTGTGGGGCGACAGAGTGGGACCCAGTACTTC; CDR3 protein: CSVVVGRQSGTQYF
clone size: few; V gene: TRBV4-2; D gene: TRBD1; J gene: TRBJ1-3; CDR3 DNA: TGTGCCAGCAGCCAAGGAGGGGGCATCTCTGGAAACACCATATATTTT; CDR3 protein: CASSQGGGISGNTIYF
clone size: NA; V gene: TRBV7-9; D gene: NA; J gene: TRBJ1-1; CDR3 DNA: TGTGCCAGCAGCTTTCAGGGGAACACTGAAGCTTTCTTT; CDR3 protein: CASSFQGNTEAFF
clone size: NA; V gene: TRBV6-5; D gene: NA; J gene: TRBJ1-2; CDR3 DNA: TGTGCCAGCAGTTACCCGGGTAATGGCTACACCTTC; CDR3 protein: CASSYPGNGYTF
clone size: NA; V gene: TRBV5-1; D gene: TRBD1; J gene: TRBJ2-1; CDR3 DNA: TGCGCCAGCAGCCTGGGGGCCCCGCATCGAGGAAAAACAGGGGGCCTAATAAATGAGCAGTTCTTC; CDR3 protein: CASSLGAPHRGKTGGLINEQFF
clone size: once; V gene: TRBV4-2; D gene: TRBD1; J gene: TRBJ2-3; CDR3 DNA: TGTGCCAGCAGCCAACTGGGACAGGGTTTTTCAGATACGCAGTATTTT; CDR3 protein: CASSQLGQGFSDTQYF
clone size: NA; V gene: TRBV5-1; D gene: TRBD2; J gene: TRBJ2-2; CDR3 DNA: TGCGCCAGCAGCCTCAGGACTAGCGGGGTCAACACCGGGGAGCTGTTTTTT; CDR3 protein: CASSLRTSGVNTGELFF
clone size: NA; V gene: TRBV7-2; D gene: NA; J gene: TRBJ1-4; CDR3 DNA: TGTGCCAGCAGCTTAGCTTTTCGTCTCTGGGGGCAGGGTATTGAAGAAAAACTGTTTTTT; CDR3 protein: CASSLAFRLWGQGIEEKLFF
clone size: NA; V gene: TRBV2; D gene: NA; J gene: TRBJ2-2; CDR3 DNA: TGTGCCAGCACTATGAAGCCTGTCGGGGGTCCCGGGGAGCTGTTTTTT; CDR3 protein: CASTMKPVGGPGELFF
clone size: NA; V gene: TRBV10-3; D gene: TRBD1; J gene: TRBJ1-3; CDR3 DNA: TGTGCCATCAGCGGGACAGGAGTGCCTGGAAACACCATATATTTT; CDR3 protein: CAISGTGVPGNTIYF
clone size: NA; V gene: TRBV5-1; D gene: NA; J gene: TRBJ2-3; CDR3 DNA: TGCGCCAGCAGCTCCAGGGGTAGCACAGATACGCAGTATTTT; CDR3 protein: CASSSRGSTDTQYF
clone size: NA; V gene: TRBV30; D gene: TRBD1; J gene: TRBJ1-6; CDR3 DNA: TGTGCCTGGAAGGGGTGGGGACAGGAAAATTCACCCCTCCACTTT; CDR3 protein: CAWKGWGQENSPLHF
clone size: NA; V gene: TRBV5-1; D gene: TRBD1; J gene: TRBJ2-7; CDR3 DNA: TGCGCCAGCAGCCGGACAGGGTCCTACGAGCAGTACTTC; CDR3 protein: CASSRTGSYEQYF
clone size: NA; V gene: TRBV2; D gene: TRBD1; J gene: TRBJ1-6; CDR3 DNA: TGTGCCAGCAGTGAAGCAGGGACAGATAATTCACCCCTCCACTTT; CDR3 protein: CASSEAGTDNSPLHF